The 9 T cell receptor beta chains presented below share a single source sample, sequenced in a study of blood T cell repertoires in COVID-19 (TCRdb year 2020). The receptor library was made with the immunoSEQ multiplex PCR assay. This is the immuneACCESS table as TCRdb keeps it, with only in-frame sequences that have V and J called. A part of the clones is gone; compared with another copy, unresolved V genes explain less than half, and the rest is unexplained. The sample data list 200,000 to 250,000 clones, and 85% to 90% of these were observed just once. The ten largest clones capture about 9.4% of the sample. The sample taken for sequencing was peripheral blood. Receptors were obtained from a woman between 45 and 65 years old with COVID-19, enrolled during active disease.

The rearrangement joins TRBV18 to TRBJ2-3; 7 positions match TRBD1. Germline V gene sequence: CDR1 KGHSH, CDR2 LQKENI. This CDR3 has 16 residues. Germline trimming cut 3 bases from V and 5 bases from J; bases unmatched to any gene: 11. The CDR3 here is CASSPRQGSNLDTQYF. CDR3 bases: TGTGCCAGCTCACCGCGACAGGGATCAAATTTAGATACGCAGTATTTT.

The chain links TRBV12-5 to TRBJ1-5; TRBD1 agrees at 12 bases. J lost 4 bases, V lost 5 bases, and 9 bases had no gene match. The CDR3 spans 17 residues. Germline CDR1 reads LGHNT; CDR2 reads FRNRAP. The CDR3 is CASGPGTGGAENQPQHF. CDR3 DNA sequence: TGTGCTAGTGGTCCCGGGACAGGGGGCGCTGAAAATCAGCCCCAGCATTTT.

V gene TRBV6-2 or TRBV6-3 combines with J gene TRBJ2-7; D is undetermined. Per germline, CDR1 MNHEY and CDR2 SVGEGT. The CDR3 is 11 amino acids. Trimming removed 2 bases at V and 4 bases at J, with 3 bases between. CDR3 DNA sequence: TGTGCCAGCAGTTACCAATACGAGCAGTACTTC. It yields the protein CASSYQYEQYF.

Here the CDR3 reads CAISDLRDRGRGYGYTF. CDR3 DNA: TGTGCCATCAGTGACCTCCGGGACAGGGGCCGCGGCTATGGCTACACCTTC. The V and J genes are TRBV10-3 and TRBJ1-2; 10 bases map to TRBD1. Germline V gene sequence: CDR1 ENHRY, CDR2 SYGVKD. This CDR3 is built from 17 residues. V shed 3 bases and J 4 bases; nucleotides not matched to a gene: 11.

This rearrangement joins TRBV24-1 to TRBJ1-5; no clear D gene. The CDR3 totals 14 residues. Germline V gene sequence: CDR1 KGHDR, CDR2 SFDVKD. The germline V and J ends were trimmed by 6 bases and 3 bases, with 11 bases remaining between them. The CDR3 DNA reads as TGTGCCACCAGTTCCCGGGGATACAATCAGCCCCAGCATTTT. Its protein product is CATSSRGYNQPQHF.

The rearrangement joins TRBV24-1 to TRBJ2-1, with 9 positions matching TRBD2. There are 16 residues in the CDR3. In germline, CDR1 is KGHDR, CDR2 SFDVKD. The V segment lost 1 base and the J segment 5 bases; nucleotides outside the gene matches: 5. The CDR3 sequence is CATSDFRGGADNEQFF. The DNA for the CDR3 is TGTGCCACCAGTGATTTTCGCGGGGGGGCGGACAATGAGCAGTTCTTC.

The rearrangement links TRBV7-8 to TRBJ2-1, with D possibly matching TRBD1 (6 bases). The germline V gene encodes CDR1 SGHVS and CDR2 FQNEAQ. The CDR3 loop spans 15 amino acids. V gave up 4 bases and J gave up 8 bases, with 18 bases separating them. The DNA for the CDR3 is TGTGCCAGCAGCTCAACGGGACACAGCGACGATGAGCAGTTCTTC. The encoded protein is CASSSTGHSDDEQFF.

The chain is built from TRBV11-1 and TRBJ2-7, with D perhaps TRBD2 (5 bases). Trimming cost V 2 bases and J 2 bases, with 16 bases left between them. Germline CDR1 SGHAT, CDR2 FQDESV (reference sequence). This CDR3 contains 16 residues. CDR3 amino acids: CASSLSPGLWTYEQYV. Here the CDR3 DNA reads TGTGCCAGCAGCTTATCCCCGGGGTTATGGACCTACGAGCAGTACGTC.

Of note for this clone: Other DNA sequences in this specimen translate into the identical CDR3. The CDR3, as DNA: TGTGCCAGTAGTATAAGGGGGGGGAACACTGAAGCTTTCTTT. Protein: CASSIRGGNTEAFF. The chain couples TRBV19 to TRBJ1-1; perhaps TRBD1 as D (6 bases). With 2 bases removed from V and 1 base from J, the gap between germline ends came to 8 bases. CDR1 LNHDA and CDR2 SQIVND come from the germline V gene (reference sequence). The CDR3 length is 14 residues. Drawing the rest from reference TRBV19 and TRBJ1-1, the complete variable domain is DGGITQSPKYLFRKEGQNVTLSCEQNLNHDAMYWYRQDPGQGLRLIYYSQIVNDFQKGDIAEGYSVSREKKESFPLTVTSAQKNPTAFYLCASSIRGGNTEAFFGQGTRLTVV.